The present entry profiles one TCR beta chain with its context. These data come from a study of blood T cell repertoires in COVID-19. Study in general: The United States, Italy and Spain provided the acute and convalescent COVID-19 samples. T cells, B-cell-depleted T cells, or PBMCs provided the cDNA or gDNA that served as material.

Authors' data handling: By means of reference gene primer amplification, nucleated cell counts were estimated. Data came from immunoSEQ multiplex PCR; TCRdb stores just in-frame clones and leaves some out. Clone size and the V and J calls come from that table; the DNA yielded D and trimming. The sample carries about 240,000 clones, approximately 83% recorded once. This TCR was sampled from a man aged 30 to 45 who had recovered from COVID-19. The sequenced sample was peripheral blood.

CDR3 bases: TGTGCCAGCAGCCCAGTTAGCGCGAACACCGGGGAGCTGTTTTTT. Translation gives CASSPVSANTGELFF. The chain links TRBV2 to TRBJ2-2; a possible D gene is TRBD2 (5 bases). V lost 6 bases and J lost 0, with 11 bases in between. Germline CDR1 SNHLY, CDR2 FYNNEI. The CDR3 sequence is 15 residues long.